The rows below give T cell receptor beta chains drawn from one sample of a study of TIL therapy for anti-PD-1-resistant metastatic lung cancer. Produced via immunoSEQ multiplex PCR; TCRdb's table is partial and in-frame only. Among 9,000 to 9,500 clones listed, approximately 83% were seen once. This specimen consisted of tumor tissue, obtained at baseline. All receptors come from a person aged 25 to 85 with non-small cell lung cancer. CDR3s include the opening cysteine and the closing phenylalanine or tryptophan. D genes are given only for firm matches. Rows may omit the clone size; those that give it use once, few, many or a size class.

abundance | j_gene | v_gene | d_gene | CDR3nt | CDR3aa
few | TRBJ2-1 | TRBV5-6 | TRBD2 | TGTGCCAGCAGCTTCGGGGGGGTCTCCTACAATGAGCAGTTCTTC | CASSFGGVSYNEQFF
- | TRBJ1-2 | TRBV15 | - | TGTGCCACCAGCATCCCTGGGGGGGGGCAGGGAAATGGCTACACCTTC | CATSIPGGGQGNGYTF
- | TRBJ1-1 | TRBV7-2 | - | TGTGCCAGCAGCTTCGCAGGAGGGGTCACTGAAGCTTTCTTT | CASSFAGGVTEAFF
once | TRBJ2-6 | TRBV5-1 | - | TGCGCCAGCAGCCCGACTACCGCGACGCTCCCTGGGGCCAACGTCCTGACTTTC | CASSPTTATLPGANVLTF
- | TRBJ2-1 | TRBV9 | TRBD2 | TGTGCCAGCAGCGTAGCGCTAGCGGGGGCTGACTCCTACAATGAGCAGTTCTTC | CASSVALAGADSYNEQFF
- | TRBJ2-2 | TRBV29-1 | - | TGCAGCGTTGCACAGGGTCCGAACACCGGGGAGCTGTTTTTT | CSVAQGPNTGELFF
few | TRBJ1-2 | TRBV29-1 | TRBD1 | TGCAGCGTGCTGAGGGGGCACTATGGCTACACCTTC | CSVLRGHYGYTF
- | TRBJ2-7 | TRBV20-1 | - | TGCAGTGCGAGGAGGGACCACGAGCAGTACTTC | CSARRDHEQYF
medium-sized | TRBJ1-2 | TRBV27 | - | TGTGCCAGCAGTTTATTCTCCTCCGGCCGTCCCTATGGCTACACCTTC | CASSLFSSGRPYGYTF
- | TRBJ2-7 | TRBV6-5 | - | TGTGCCAGCAGTTACAGGGGAACCTACGAGCAGTACTTC | CASSYRGTYEQYF
- | TRBJ2-7 | TRBV7-9 | - | TGTGCCAGCAGCTTAACGTATGAGACTAACTCCTACGAGCAGTACTTC | CASSLTYETNSYEQYF
- | TRBJ2-3 | TRBV11-3 | TRBD1 | TGTGCCAGCAGCCTCGGACAGGGAACAGATACGCAGTATTTT | CASSLGQGTDTQYF
- | TRBJ1-6 | TRBV6-5 | TRBD1 | TGTGCCAGCAGTGTTCTGGGGACAGGGAATTCACCCCTCCACTTT | CASSVLGTGNSPLHF
- | TRBJ1-3 | TRBV7-2 | - | TGTGCCAGCAGACCGCCATCTGGAAACACCATATATTTT | CASRPPSGNTIYF
- | TRBJ1-3 | TRBV28 | TRBD1 | TGTGCCAGCAGTTTATTTCGGGGACAGGGAACCCCGGCCATATATTTT | CASSLFRGQGTPAIYF
- | TRBJ1-5 | TRBV6-5 | - | TGTGCCAGCAGTAGTGGGGGGGCCCAGCCCCAGCATTTT | CASSSGGAQPQHF
few | TRBJ2-4 | TRBV4-1 | - | TGCGCCAGCAGCCCAGAGATATGGGGGGCCAAAAACATTCAGTACTTC | CASSPEIWGAKNIQYF
- | TRBJ2-7 | TRBV7-9 | TRBD2 | TGTGCCAGCAGCTTAGCGACTAGCGGGGGCTACGAGCAGTACTTC | CASSLATSGGYEQYF
- | TRBJ2-7 | TRBV11-3 | - | TGTGCCAGCAGCTTAGAGGGGGGTCTCGGATACGAGCAGTACTTC | CASSLEGGLGYEQYF
- | TRBJ2-2 | TRBV18 | - | TGTGCCAGCTCACCATCCGAGGGATCCGGGGAGCTGTTTTTT | CASSPSEGSGELFF
- | TRBJ1-1 | TRBV7-9 | - | TGTGCCAGCAGCTTAGGCAGGGGAAACACTGAAGCTTTCTTT | CASSLGRGNTEAFF
- | TRBJ2-5 | TRBV2 | TRBD2 | TGTGCCAGCAGTTCGCTGGCGGGGGGGCACGAGACCCAGTACTTC | CASSSLAGGHETQYF
- | TRBJ1-2 | TRBV27 | - | TGTGCCAGCAGTTTAGAGGCAGGCATTTATGGCTACACCTTC | CASSLEAGIYGYTF
- | TRBJ2-1 | TRBV18 | TRBD2 | TGTGCCAGCTCACCACCGCGGGGGGATGAGCAGTTCTTC | CASSPPRGDEQFF
- | TRBJ2-1 | TRBV7-7 | - | TGTGCTAGCAGCTTAAGAAGCGGGTCGATGTCAGGCGAGCAGTTCTTC | CASSLRSGSMSGEQFF
- | TRBJ2-7 | TRBV11-2 | - | TGTGCCAGCAGCTTTATTTTAGGATGGGAAGGATACGAGCAGTACTTC | CASSFILGWEGYEQYF
- | TRBJ2-3 | TRBV30 | TRBD2 | TGTGCCTGGAAATTAACTAGCGGGAGTACAGATACGCAGTATTTT | CAWKLTSGSTDTQYF
once | TRBJ2-7 | TRBV28 | TRBD2 | TGTGCCAGCAGTTCATCTAGCGGGAGGGCTTTCGAGCAGTACTTC | CASSSSSGRAFEQYF
- | TRBJ1-5 | TRBV28 | - | TGTGCCAGCAGCGTCGCGTCAGGTTTGGACAGGCCCCAGCATTTT | CASSVASGLDRPQHF
- | TRBJ1-2 | TRBV5-1 | TRBD1 | TGCGCCAGCAGCTTGGGACAGGGGACGGCGAACTATGGCTACACCTTC | CASSLGQGTANYGYTF
- | TRBJ2-3 | TRBV5-1 | TRBD2 | TGCGCCAGCAGCTTGGAGCGGGACACAGATACGCAGTATTTT | CASSLERDTDTQYF
- | TRBJ1-6 | TRBV4-2 | - | TGTGCCAGCAGCCTGGATGCAGGAGCTAATTCACCCCTCCACTTT | CASSLDAGANSPLHF
- | TRBJ2-3 | TRBV5-4 | - | TGTGCCAGCAGCTGGGACCTACGCACAGATACGCAGTATTTT | CASSWDLRTDTQYF
- | TRBJ1-1 | TRBV5-1 | - | TGCGCCAGCAGCTTGTTGGCTGGGGGTGCGAACACTGAAGCTTTCTTT | CASSLLAGGANTEAFF
- | TRBJ2-7 | TRBV11-3 | - | TGTGCCAGCAGCCGCAGGGGCTCCTACGAGCAGTACTTC | CASSRRGSYEQYF
once | TRBJ2-7 | TRBV2 | - | TGTGCCAGCAGGTCGGACAGCATCTCCTACGAGCAGTACTTC | CASRSDSISYEQYF
- | TRBJ2-3 | TRBV18 | TRBD1 | TGTGCCAGCTCACCCGGACAGGTGGGCACAGATACGCAGTATTTT | CASSPGQVGTDTQYF
- | TRBJ1-4 | TRBV7-2 | - | TGTGCCAGCAGCTTAGAGAGGGCGCCTAATGAAAAACTGTTTTTT | CASSLERAPNEKLFF
- | TRBJ1-4 | TRBV5-5 | - | TGTGCCAGCAGCCTAGGGACAAATGAAAAACTGTTTTTT | CASSLGTNEKLFF
- | TRBJ2-1 | TRBV2 | - | TGTGCCAGCAGTATGGAAAGCTCCTACAATGAGCAGTTCTTC | CASSMESSYNEQFF
- | TRBJ2-7 | TRBV15 | - | TGTGCCACCAGCAGAGCTAGGGCAGGGACCTACGAGCAGTACTTC | CATSRARAGTYEQYF
- | TRBJ1-1 | TRBV27 | TRBD1 | TGTGCCAGCAGTAAGGGGGACAGGGGTGGCACTGAAGCTTTCTTT | CASSKGDRGGTEAFF
few | TRBJ2-7 | TRBV2 | - | TGTGCCAGCAGTGAAAGGCGGGCCCCCTACGAGCAGTACTTC | CASSERRAPYEQYF
- | TRBJ1-2 | TRBV29-1 | - | TGCAGCGTTCGGGTAGGGTCCTATGGCTACACCTTC | CSVRVGSYGYTF
- | TRBJ1-1 | TRBV5-1 | TRBD1 | TGCGCCAGCAGCTTGGTTGCAGGGGGTAACACTGAAGCTTTCTTT | CASSLVAGGNTEAFF
- | TRBJ2-2 | TRBV18 | - | TGTGCCAGCTCACCACCGCAGGGCAACACCGGGGAGCTGTTTTTT | CASSPPQGNTGELFF
- | TRBJ2-2 | TRBV19 | TRBD2 | TGTGCCAGTAGTACTACTAGCGGGAGGAACACCGGGGAGCTGTTTTTT | CASSTTSGRNTGELFF
once | TRBJ1-1 | TRBV5-6 | - | TGTGCCAGCAGCTTAACCCCAGGGATAACTGAAGCTTTCTTT | CASSLTPGITEAFF
few | TRBJ2-5 | TRBV5-1 | - | TGCGCCAGCAGCTTGGCCAAGGGGGTAGGCGGGGTACAAGAGACCCAGTACTTC | CASSLAKGVGGVQETQYF
few | TRBJ2-7 | TRBV13 | - | TGTGCCAGCAGCTTAGAGGGGAACAACCTTTACGAGCAGTACTTC | CASSLEGNNLYEQYF
once | TRBJ2-7 | TRBV19 | - | TGTGCCAGTAGTCCCGTTGAGGGGCTCTCCTACGAGCAGTACTTC | CASSPVEGLSYEQYF
- | TRBJ1-1 | TRBV5-8 | - | TGTGCCAGCAGCTTTCCCCAGAACACTGAAGCTTTCTTT | CASSFPQNTEAFF
- | TRBJ1-3 | TRBV21-1 | - | TGTGCCAGCAGCAAGGGGACAGGGGGCCGCGTCTCTGGAAACACCATATATTTT | CASSKGTGGRVSGNTIYF
- | TRBJ2-1 | TRBV19 | - | TGTGCCAGTAGCCGAAACCGGGACACCCCCTACAATGAGCAGTTCTTC | CASSRNRDTPYNEQFF
- | TRBJ2-5 | TRBV7-6 | TRBD2 | TGTGCCAGCAGCTCGACTAGCGGGAGGGCTGGACAAGAGACCCAGTACTTC | CASSSTSGRAGQETQYF